The 23 T cell receptor beta chains below come from one sample, sequenced in a study of OX40 agonist ivuxolimab in advanced cancers. TCRdb keeps only in-frame clones here, not all; method: immunoSEQ multiplex PCR. The table records about 70,000 clones, roughly 80% of them present only once. Sample: CD4+ or CD8+ T cells sorted from blood, taken in a trial of the OX40 agonist ivuxolimab. The receptors shown here come from an adult with an advanced solid tumor such as melanoma, head and neck, liver or kidney cancer.

The rearrangement joins TRBV7-7 to TRBJ2-3; TRBD2 agrees at 11 bases. The CDR3 totals 15 residues. Germline loops: CDR1 SSHAT, CDR2 FNYEAQ (reference sequence). V was clipped by 5 bases and J by 2 bases; unmatched bases: 3. The CDR3 sequence is CASSPSGGYTDTQYF. Written as DNA, the CDR3 is TGTGCCAGCAGCCCTAGCGGGGGGTACACAGATACGCAGTATTTT.

The chain combines TRBV5-1 with TRBJ1-2; D not certain. The germline gives CDR1 SGHRS, CDR2 YFSETQ. Trimming stripped 3 bases from V and 7 bases from J, with 16 bases between. The CDR3 is 14 residues long. The CDR3: CASSWEASKGGYTF. Here the CDR3 DNA reads TGCGCCAGCAGCTGGGAGGCCTCCAAGGGTGGCTACACCTTC.

This sequence joins TRBV14 and TRBJ2-1; 7 bases are a match to TRBD2. The CDR3 covers 14 residues. Germline V CDR1 and CDR2: SGHDN, FVKESK. The V gene end was trimmed by 4 bases and the J gene end by 7 bases; junction bases not matched to a gene: 7. CDR3: CASSPRPSGNEQFF. DNA of the CDR3: TGTGCCAGCAGCCCCAGGCCTAGCGGTAATGAGCAGTTCTTC.

The rearrangement uses TRBV19 and TRBJ1-2, with 7 bases fitting TRBD1. The CDR3 runs to 16 residues. The V gene's germline CDR1 is LNHDA and CDR2 SQIVND (reference sequence). V lost 7 bases, J lost 2 bases, and 13 bases stayed unmatched. CDR3 in amino acids: CASTRTGATINYGYTF. The DNA for the CDR3 is TGTGCCAGTACACGGACAGGTGCGACTATAAACTATGGCTACACCTTC.

The chain has TRBV28 and TRBJ2-4; D remains unclear. This CDR3 has 17 residues. Trimming pared 4 bases from V and 3 bases from J, leaving 19 bases between. Germline V gene sequence: CDR1 MDHEN, CDR2 SYDVKM. CDR3 protein: CASSYNPWLKGKNIQYF. In DNA, the CDR3 is TGTGCCAGCAGTTATAACCCTTGGCTTAAGGGCAAAAACATTCAGTACTTC.

This clone was seen only a few times. V and J are TRBV7-9 and TRBJ1-6; D not certain. The CDR3 has 14 amino acids. Trimming stripped 5 bases from V and 10 bases from J, with 15 bases between. Germline CDR1 reads SEHNR; CDR2 reads FQNEAQ (reference sequence). The CDR3 loop is CASSPSGSESPLHF. CDR3 DNA: TGTGCCAGCAGCCCGTCCGGGTCAGAATCACCCCTCCACTTT.

This chain links TRBV7-7 with TRBJ2-3; 11 bases are shared with TRBD2. Per the germline V gene, CDR1 is SSHAT and CDR2 is FNYEAQ (reference sequence). CDR3 size: 14 residues. J lost 4 bases, V lost 4 bases, and 1 base had no gene match. CDR3 bases: TGTGCCAGCAGCTCGGGACTAGCGGCAGATACGCAGTATTTT. It codes for CASSSGLAADTQYF.

The chain uses TRBV7-3 and TRBJ2-7, with 7 nucleotides matching TRBD1. Germline lookup yields CDR1 SGHTA and CDR2 FQGTGA. The junction had 3 bases not matched to a gene; V was cut back by 4 bases and J by 3 bases. This CDR3 comprises 13 residues. CDR3: CASSSGTDYEQYF. In DNA, the CDR3 is TGTGCCAGCAGCTCCGGGACAGACTACGAGCAGTACTTC.

This chain uses TRBV7-2 with TRBJ2-1; TRBD2 agrees at 10 bases. Trimming took 4 bases from V and 3 from J; bases not matched to a gene: 12. CDR3 size: 18 residues. Germline-derived CDR1 and CDR2 are SGHTA and FQGNSA. The DNA of the CDR3 is TGTGCCAGCAGCTCTGGGAAAATTAGCGGGGGGATCTACAATGAGCAGTTCTTC. Amino acid sequence: CASSSGKISGGIYNEQFF.

CDR3 DNA sequence: TGTGCCAGCAGCTTAGCCCGAGACAGCCTGAACACTGAAGCTTTCTTT. This sequence encodes CASSLARDSLNTEAFF. The chain is built from TRBV7-9 and TRBJ1-1; D is perhaps TRBD1 (5 bases). V gave up 0 bases and J gave up 0 bases, with 11 bases separating them. Germline V gene data show CDR1 as SEHNR and CDR2 as FQNEAQ (reference sequence). The CDR3 has 16 amino acids.

The chain is built from TRBV10-1 and TRBJ2-5; D unclear. With the DNA end fitting TRBJ2-7 better, the J assignment may be wrong. The CDR3 is made up of 12 amino acids. Germline lookup yields CDR1 WNHNN and CDR2 SYGVQD (reference sequence). In DNA form, the CDR3 reads TGCGCCAGCAGTGAAGGTTCCTACGAGCAGTACTTC. Protein product: CASSEGSYEQYF.

V usage is TRBV7-9 and J usage is TRBJ2-3; TRBD1 aligns across 7 bases. The J segment lost 4 bases and the V segment lost 5 bases, leaving 6 bases of the junction unmatched. The CDR3 covers 14 residues. CDR1 and CDR2 (germline): SEHNR, FQNEAQ (reference sequence). The CDR3 nucleotides are TGTGCCAGCAGCCGGACCGGGACAGCAGATACGCAGTATTTT. Its protein is CASSRTGTADTQYF.

The chain links TRBV18 to TRBJ2-3, with 11 positions matching TRBD2. Germline CDR1 KGHSH, CDR2 LQKENI. After removal of 6 bases from V and 3 bases from J, the junction contained 20 bases not matched to a gene. The CDR3 is 20 residues long. The DNA for the CDR3 is TGTGCCAGCTCCACCCGAAGGCGGAGGATAGCGGGGGGGCCGACAGATACGCAGTATTTT. Translation: CASSTRRRRIAGGPTDTQYF. Full variable domain (rest looked up from reference TRBV18 and TRBJ2-3): NAGVMQNPRHLVRRRGQEARLRCSPMKGHSHVYWYRQLPEEGLKFMVYLQKENIIDESGMPKERFSAEFPKEGPSILRIQQVVRGDSAAYFCASSTRRRRIAGGPTDTQYFGPGTRLTVL.

The V gene is TRBV18, the J gene TRBJ2-5; D is uncertain. Trimming removed 4 bases from V and 2 bases from J, with 8 bases in between. The CDR3 extends over 13 amino acids. CDR1 is KGHSH and CDR2 is LQKENI in the germline V gene. CDR3 amino acids: CASSQLTQETQYF. The CDR3, as DNA: TGTGCCAGCTCACAGCTGACTCAAGAGACCCAGTACTTC.

This clone has a single count. The chain has TRBV29-1 and TRBJ2-5; D tentatively fits TRBD1 or TRBD2 (6 bases each). This CDR3 spans 15 amino acids. The germline CDR1 and CDR2 sequences are SQVTM and ANQGSEA. Trimming left V 3 bases short and J 3 bases short, with 17 bases between. The CDR3 loop is CSVEGGQGMEETQYF. CDR3 coding DNA: TGCAGCGTTGAGGGGGGCCAGGGGATGGAAGAGACCCAGTACTTC.

This clone appeared a few times. The chain is built from TRBV5-1 and TRBJ2-1; the D gene is possibly TRBD1 (6 bases). Trimming removed 4 bases at V and 5 bases at J, with 13 bases between. The CDR3 contains 14 residues. Germline loops: CDR1 SGHRS, CDR2 YFSETQ. In DNA form, the CDR3 reads TGCGCCAGCAGCCTGGTCGGGGACAACAATGAGCAGTTCTTC. This codes for CASSLVGDNNEQFF. The whole variable domain, filled in from reference TRBV5-1 and TRBJ2-1, reads KAGVTQTPRYLIKTRGQQVTLSCSPISGHRSVSWYQQTPGQGLQFLFEYFSETQRNKGNFPGRFSGRQFSNSRSEMNVSTLELGDSALYLCASSLVGDNNEQFFGPGTRLTVL.

This sequence joins TRBV9 and TRBJ2-7; 12 bases are shared with TRBD2. The CDR3 has 14 amino acids. The V and J ends lost 0 bases and 6 bases, in that order; junction bases with no gene match: 1. Germline V gene lookup returns CDR1 SGDLS and CDR2 YYNGEE. CDR3 in DNA: TGTGCCAGCAGCGTAGCTAGCGGGAGGGGCGAGCAGTACTTC. This codes for CASSVASGRGEQYF.

This clone was seen more than once but under ten times. V and J are TRBV5-4 and TRBJ1-4; no reliable D call. Germline values: CDR1 SGHNT, CDR2 YYREEE (reference sequence). The CDR3 length is 13 residues. Trimming removed 0 bases at V and 7 bases at J, with 7 bases between. The CDR3 DNA is TGTGCCAGCAGCTTGGGGCCCGGTGAAAAACTGTTTTTT. This sequence encodes CASSLGPGEKLFF.

The chain employs TRBV10-3 and TRBJ1-2; D gene unclear. Germline CDR1 ENHRY, CDR2 SYGVKD. V lost 2 bases and J 8 bases, leaving 12 bases between the germline ends. The CDR3 is 13 amino acids. The CDR3 region is CAISETPALGYTF. The CDR3 coding sequence is TGTGCCATCAGTGAGACTCCGGCCTTGGGCTACACCTTC.

The sample holds one count of this clone. The rearrangement uses TRBV5-6 and TRBJ2-1, with 9 bases identical to TRBD1. Germline values: CDR1 SGHDT, CDR2 YYEEEE. Unmatched junction bases numbered 12, after V lost 3 bases and J lost 8 bases. The CDR3 spans 16 residues. The CDR3 sequence: CASSSQRGQGFHEQFF. In DNA form, the CDR3 reads TGTGCCAGCAGCTCTCAACGGGGACAGGGATTCCATGAGCAGTTCTTC.

This chain connects TRBV4-1 to TRBJ2-5, with D possibly TRBD1 on 6 matching bases. This CDR3 contains 17 residues. The germline V gene encodes CDR1 MGHRA and CDR2 YSYEKL. The V and J ends lost 0 bases and 6 bases respectively, with 20 bases between them. The CDR3 loop reads CASSQEPGQAPAKTQYF. The DNA of the CDR3 is TGCGCCAGCAGCCAAGAACCGGGACAAGCACCGGCCAAGACCCAGTACTTC.

This clone has only one observation. This chain connects TRBV2 to TRBJ2-1, with D possibly being TRBD1 (6 bases). The germline V gene encodes CDR1 SNHLY and CDR2 FYNNEI. V was trimmed by 7 bases and J by 8 bases, leaving 12 bases between them. This CDR3 has 12 residues. DNA of the CDR3: TGTGCCAGCAACCGATGGACAGATGAGCAGTTCTTC. Amino acids: CASNRWTDEQFF.

The chain joins TRBV19 to TRBJ1-2; no reliable D call. This CDR3 has 10 amino acids. Germline V lookup: CDR1 LNHDA, CDR2 SQIVND (reference sequence). V lost 9 bases, J lost 7 bases, and 9 bases lay in between. The CDR3 DNA is TGTGCCAGCCTGGGAACTGGCTACACCTTC. This sequence encodes CASLGTGYTF. The full variable domain, with the rest looked up from reference TRBV19 and TRBJ1-2, is DGGITQSPKYLFRKEGQNVTLSCEQNLNHDAMYWYRQDPGQGLRLIYYSQIVNDFQKGDIAEGYSVSREKKESFPLTVTSAQKNPTAFYLCASLGTGYTFGSGTRLTVV.